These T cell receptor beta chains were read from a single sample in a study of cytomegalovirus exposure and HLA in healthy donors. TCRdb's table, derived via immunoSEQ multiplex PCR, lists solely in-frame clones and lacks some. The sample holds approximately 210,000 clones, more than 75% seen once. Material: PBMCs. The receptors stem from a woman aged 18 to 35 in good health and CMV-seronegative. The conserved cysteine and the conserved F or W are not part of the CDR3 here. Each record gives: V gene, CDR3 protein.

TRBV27	ASSRRDNYGYT
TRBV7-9	ASTPYQDSEQY
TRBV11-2	ASSPDTYYEQY
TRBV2	ASSGTGGTYGYT
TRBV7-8	ASSQLTDTQY
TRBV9	ASSADDRVLGNEQF
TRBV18	ASSFRDREDPEAF
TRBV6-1	ASKLGQGREKLF
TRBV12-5	ASGLGSSGSTLETQY
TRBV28	ASSLPTGREGEKLF
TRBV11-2	ASSLDSWGPSTDTQY
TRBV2	AGGQGVNYGYT
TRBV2	ASSAQGDTQY
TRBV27	ASSSEFFRGTRGIGNIQY
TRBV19	ASSRGGHRGNTEAF
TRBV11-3	ASSLDTTPTDTQY
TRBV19	ASSTSGIGEQY
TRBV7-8	ASSFETGGGKLF
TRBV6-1	ASTELAGVEQY
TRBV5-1	ASSSPHGGYTEAF
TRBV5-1	ASSLQGREQY
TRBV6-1	AGSPGQGYQPQH
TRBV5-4	ASSPLRSVSDEQY
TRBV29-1	SATENTGELF
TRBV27	ASSLNFAGGRAF